What follows is one T cell receptor beta chain and its context. The antigen is unknown. This entry is derived from a study of early T cells in non-severe SARS-CoV-2 infection. This CDR3 is 18 amino acids long. In germline, CDR1 is SGDLS, CDR2 YYNGEE. V lost 5 bases and J lost 0; bases outside the gene matches: 9. Whole-study results and caveats: VDJdb-based annotation leaned toward anti-spike CD8 responses and missed private and CD4 specificities.

TCRdb ran MiXCR on the 5' RACE reads and lists one entry per CDR3 protein. Of approximately 62,000 distinct CDR3 sequences in the sample, around 11% were seen once. The receptor was isolated from an adult who was a healthcare worker with PCR-confirmed SARS-CoV-2 infection or an uninfected control (not recorded which). V and J are TRBV9 and TRBJ2-1; the match to TRBD2 covers 12 bases. Material: whole blood. The CDR3 DNA reads TGTGCCAGCAGTCGCGGACTAGCGGGATCGAGCTCCTACAATGAGCAGTTCTTC. It is translated as CASSRGLAGSSSYNEQFF.